These T cell receptor beta chains were read from a single sample in a study of OX40 agonist ivuxolimab in advanced cancers. TCRdb's table, derived via immunoSEQ multiplex PCR, lists solely in-frame clones and lacks some. The table has around 100,000 clones, 75% to 90% seen once. Source: CD4+ or CD8+ T cells sorted from blood, taken in a trial of the OX40 agonist ivuxolimab. These receptors were collected from an adult with an advanced solid tumor such as melanoma, head and neck, liver or kidney cancer. Both conserved end residues are part of each CDR3. The D gene is left open where the match is weak. Clone size appears in some rows only: once, few, many, or a class for an expanded clone.

d_gene	abundance	v_gene	j_gene	CDR3aa	CDR3nt
-	once	TRBV30	TRBJ1-1	CAWSVLIKREAFF	TGTGCCTGGAGTGTACTGATAAAGAGGGAAGCTTTCTTT
-	-	TRBV6-1	TRBJ1-2	CASSEGSSYGYTF	TGTGCCAGCAGTGAGGGCAGCAGCTATGGCTACACCTTC
-	once	TRBV30	TRBJ1-6	CAWSPTSNSPLHF	TGTGCCTGGAGTCCAACATCTAATTCACCCCTCCACTTT
-	-	TRBV6-1	TRBJ1-2	CASSEIMAASNYGYTF	TGTGCCAGCAGTGAAATAATGGCAGCTTCTAACTATGGCTACACCTTC
-	-	TRBV2	TRBJ1-1	CAGEVNTEAFF	TGTGCCGGAGAGGTGAACACTGAAGCTTTCTTT
-	-	TRBV18	TRBJ1-2	CASSPSGANYGYTF	TGTGCCAGCTCCCCAAGCGGGGCTAACTATGGCTACACCTTC
-	-	TRBV6-5	TRBJ1-1	CASSQRNRVNTEAFF	TGTGCCAGCAGTCAGAGGAATAGGGTGAACACTGAAGCTTTCTTT
TRBD2	-	TRBV9	TRBJ2-7	CASSPGLASYEQYF	TGTGCCAGCAGCCCCGGACTAGCGTCCTACGAGCAGTACTTC
-	-	TRBV10-3	TRBJ2-1	CAISGGVGGSEQFF	TGTGCCATCAGTGGAGGGGTAGGGGGAAGTGAGCAGTTCTTC
-	-	TRBV25-1	TRBJ1-4	CASSESGFNEKLFF	TGTGCCAGCAGTGAATCTGGATTTAATGAAAAACTGTTTTTT
-	-	TRBV5-1	TRBJ2-7	CASSLATLSYEQYF	TGCGCCAGCAGCTTGGCCACCTTATCCTACGAGCAGTACTTC
TRBD2	-	TRBV2	TRBJ2-3	CASSESGWGLAVTDTQYF	TGTGCCAGCAGTGAAAGCGGTTGGGGACTAGCGGTCACAGATACGCAGTATTTT
-	-	TRBV5-4	TRBJ2-1	CASSLVNNEQFF	TGTGCCAGCAGCTTGGTTAACAATGAGCAGTTCTTC
TRBD1	-	TRBV5-1	TRBJ2-7	CASSQIPGTGVEQYF	TGCGCCAGCAGCCAAATACCCGGGACAGGGGTCGAGCAGTACTTC
-	-	TRBV28	TRBJ1-1	CASREYPNTEAFF	TGTGCCAGCAGGGAATACCCGAACACTGAAGCTTTCTTT
-	once	TRBV7-2	TRBJ1-6	CASSFRPDSPLHF	TGTGCCAGCAGCTTCCGACCCGATTCACCCCTCCACTTT
-	-	TRBV6-5	TRBJ1-5	CASSDQGNQPQHF	TGTGCCAGCAGTGACCAGGGGAATCAGCCCCAGCATTTT
-	-	TRBV7-2	TRBJ1-5	CASSLVVGGQPQHF	TGTGCCAGCAGCTTAGTGGTGGGGGGTCAGCCCCAGCATTTT
-	-	TRBV11-1	TRBJ2-2	CASSLAFPRGGSGELFF	TGTGCCAGCAGCCTAGCCTTCCCTCGCGGCGGGTCCGGGGAGCTGTTTTTT
-	-	TRBV1	TRBJ2-7	CTSSPAPRPERRARAYYEQYF	TGCACCAGCAGCCCCGCACCCCGTCCCGAACGCCGGGCCCGGGCCTACTACGAGCAGTACTTC
-	-	TRBV5-1	TRBJ1-2	CASSINGGLGYTF	TGCGCCAGCAGCATCAACGGGGGACTTGGCTACACCTTC
TRBD2	-	TRBV15	TRBJ2-7	CATSRDPGLVYEQYF	TGTGCCACCAGCAGAGATCCGGGACTAGTCTACGAGCAGTACTTC
-	-	TRBV6-1	TRBJ2-7	CASTDMYEQYF	TGTGCCAGCACCGATATGTACGAGCAGTACTTC
-	-	TRBV9	TRBJ1-2	CASSVITGKGYTF	TGTGCCAGCAGCGTAATTACAGGGAAGGGCTACACCTTC
-	-	TRBV6-1	TRBJ1-5	CASSEGLSRRQPQHF	TGTGCCAGCAGTGAGGGACTCAGCAGGAGGCAGCCCCAGCATTTT
-	few	TRBV10-3	TRBJ1-1	CAISRKGTEAFF	TGTGCCATCAGCCGGAAGGGGACTGAAGCTTTCTTT
TRBD2	-	TRBV4-1	TRBJ2-3	CASSQGLAGASSTDTQYF	TGCGCCAGCAGCCAGGGACTAGCGGGGGCTAGTAGCACAGATACGCAGTATTTT
-	-	TRBV11-2	TRBJ2-7	CASSSGTSWAYEQYF	TGTGCCAGCAGCTCAGGGACCTCATGGGCCTACGAGCAGTACTTC
-	-	TRBV11-3	TRBJ2-3	CASSSQGTDTQYF	TGTGCCAGCAGCTCGCAGGGTACAGATACGCAGTATTTT
-	-	TRBV6-1	TRBJ1-1	CASTTGQATEAFF	TGTGCCAGCACGACGGGGCAAGCCACTGAAGCTTTCTTT
-	-	TRBV6-6	TRBJ1-5	CASRPWNQPQHF	TGTGCCAGCAGGCCATGGAATCAGCCCCAGCATTTT
-	-	TRBV5-1	TRBJ2-7	CASSKQDQVGSYEQYF	TGCGCCAGCAGCAAACAGGACCAGGTAGGGTCCTACGAGCAGTACTTC
-	few	TRBV20-1	TRBJ2-1	CSAMGYEQFF	TGCAGTGCTATGGGCTATGAGCAGTTCTTC
-	-	TRBV30	TRBJ1-1	CAWEPQANTEAFF	TGTGCCTGGGAGCCCCAGGCGAACACTGAAGCTTTCTTT
TRBD1	-	TRBV5-1	TRBJ1-6	CASSYSGQGNSPLHF	TGCGCCAGCAGCTATAGTGGACAGGGTAATTCACCCCTCCACTTT